A selection of T cell receptor beta chains follows, all from one sample in a study of CD8 T cells in Susac syndrome. MiXCR, run by TCRdb on the immunoSEQ multiplex PCR reads, gives a single entry per CDR3 protein. The data contain some 130,000 distinct CDR3 sequences, about 95% of them singletons. Sample: CD8+ T cells from PBMCs. The receptors come from a human donor with Susac syndrome. The CDR3 runs from the conserved cysteine through the conserved F or W. D genes are given only for firm matches.

d_gene: TRBD2; v_gene: TRBV29-1; j_gene: TRBJ2-3; CDR3nt: TGCAGCGTTATTGCGGGAGCTGGGACAGATACGCAGTATTTT; CDR3aa: CSVIAGAGTDTQYF
d_gene: .; v_gene: TRBV13; j_gene: TRBJ1-2; CDR3nt: TGTGCCAGCAGCATAACTACGGACCCCCCGAACCTACCTGGCTACACCTTC; CDR3aa: CASSITTDPPNLPGYTF
d_gene: TRBD1; v_gene: TRBV6-1; j_gene: TRBJ1-4; CDR3nt: TGTGCCAGCAGTGAACCCGACAGGGGGCGTGAAAAACTGTTTTTT; CDR3aa: CASSEPDRGREKLFF
d_gene: .; v_gene: TRBV5-1; j_gene: TRBJ1-2; CDR3nt: TGCGCCAGCAGCCCACCAAGCAGCGCTAACTATGGCTACACCTTC; CDR3aa: CASSPPSSANYGYTF
d_gene: .; v_gene: TRBV15; j_gene: TRBJ2-2; CDR3nt: TGTGCCACCAGCAGAGCGGGAGTGGACACCGGGGAGCTGTTTTTT; CDR3aa: CATSRAGVDTGELFF
d_gene: TRBD2; v_gene: TRBV7-9; j_gene: TRBJ2-3; CDR3nt: TGTGCCAGCAGTTTAGCGGGAGACACAGATACGCAGTATTTT; CDR3aa: CASSLAGDTDTQYF
d_gene: TRBD1; v_gene: TRBV6-1; j_gene: TRBJ1-2; CDR3nt: TGTGCCAGCAAGGAAGGGACAGGGCCCTATGGCTACACCTTC; CDR3aa: CASKEGTGPYGYTF
d_gene: .; v_gene: TRBV28; j_gene: TRBJ1-2; CDR3nt: TGTGCCAGCAGTTTAGTACGGGCCTTCTATGGCTACACCTTC; CDR3aa: CASSLVRAFYGYTF
d_gene: .; v_gene: TRBV6-5; j_gene: TRBJ2-7; CDR3nt: TGTGCCAGCAGTTACTCGGGTTTTTGGGCGTTCGCCTACGAGCAGTACTTC; CDR3aa: CASSYSGFWAFAYEQYF
d_gene: TRBD2; v_gene: TRBV29-1; j_gene: TRBJ2-5; CDR3nt: TGCAGCGTTGAACCTTGGACTAGCGGGAGGGTACAAGAGACCCAGTACTTC; CDR3aa: CSVEPWTSGRVQETQYF